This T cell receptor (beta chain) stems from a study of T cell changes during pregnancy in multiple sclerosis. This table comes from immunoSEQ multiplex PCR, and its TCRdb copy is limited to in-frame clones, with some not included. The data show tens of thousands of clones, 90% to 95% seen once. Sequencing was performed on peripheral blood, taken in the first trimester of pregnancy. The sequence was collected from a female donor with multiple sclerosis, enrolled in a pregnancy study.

The CDR3: CASSLGTPYSNQPQHF. The CDR3 nucleotides are TGTGCCAGCAGCCTCGGGACACCTTATAGCAATCAGCCCCAGCATTTT. The rearrangement uses TRBV5-5 and TRBJ1-5; possible D gene TRBD1, 6 bases. Per germline, CDR1 SGHKS and CDR2 YYEKEE (reference sequence). Trimming stripped 4 bases from V and 0 bases from J, with 14 bases between. There are 16 residues in the CDR3.